These 26 T cell receptor beta chains share one sample of origin, sequenced in a study of T cell responses to AZD1222 COVID-19 vaccine. The data were produced by immunoSEQ multiplex PCR, yet TCRdb's version contains in-frame clones alone and is incomplete. The table lists more than 110,000 clones, about 94% of them singletons. Sequenced material: peripheral blood, taken on day 0 of AZD1222 vaccination. The receptors were sampled from an adult in good health.

This chain links TRBV7-6 with TRBJ1-5; D is uncertain. The CDR3 totals 15 residues. Germline V lookup: CDR1 SGHVS, CDR2 FNYEAQ. The V and J ends lost 1 base and 0 bases respectively, with 7 bases between them. The CDR3 reads CASSLEIGSNQPQHF. In DNA, the CDR3 is TGTGCCAGCAGCTTAGAGATCGGTAGCAATCAGCCCCAGCATTTT.

The chain combines TRBV19 with TRBJ1-1, with a weak D call TRBD1 (6 bases). The V end lost 6 bases, the J end lost 2 bases, and 13 bases lay between the germline ends. This CDR3 is built from 14 residues. Germline V CDR1 and CDR2: LNHDA, SQIVND (reference sequence). CDR3 in DNA: TGTGCCAGTAGCTCCGGGGGCTACAACACTGAAGCTTTCTTT. Translation gives CASSSGGYNTEAFF.

J is TRBJ1-2 and V is TRBV7-9; no reliable D call. CDR1 and CDR2 (germline): SEHNR, FQNEAQ (reference sequence). The CDR3 runs to 12 residues. The germline V and J ends were trimmed by 5 bases and 6 bases, with 10 bases remaining between them. The CDR3 protein is CASSLEGNGYTF. CDR3 sequence (DNA): TGTGCCAGCAGCCTTGAGGGTAATGGCTACACCTTC.

The chain has TRBV27 and TRBJ2-5, with D maybe TRBD1 (5 bases). The V gene lost 2 bases and the J gene lost 5 bases, with 12 bases spanning the gap. The CDR3 covers 14 residues. In germline, CDR1 is MNHEY, CDR2 SMNVEV (reference sequence). The CDR3 reads CASSLGSGRETQYF. The DNA for the CDR3 is TGTGCCAGCAGTTTAGGGTCAGGGCGGGAGACCCAGTACTTC.

V usage is TRBV2 and J usage is TRBJ2-1, with TRBD2 matching over 8 bases. Germline V gene lookup returns CDR1 SNHLY and CDR2 FYNNEI. With 6 bases clipped from V and 0 bases from J, the junction kept 4 bases outside the gene matches. This CDR3 comprises 15 residues. The CDR3 loop is CASRPGTSSYNEQFF. The CDR3 coding sequence is TGTGCCAGCAGACCCGGGACTAGCTCCTACAATGAGCAGTTCTTC. The whole variable domain, filled in from reference TRBV2 and TRBJ2-1, reads EPEVTQTPSHQVTQMGQEVILRCVPISNHLYFYWYRQILGQKVEFLVSFYNNEISEKSEIFDDQFSVERPDGSNFTLKIRSTKLEDSAMYFCASRPGTSSYNEQFFGPGTRLTVL.

The genes are TRBV28 and TRBJ2-1, with D possibly matching TRBD1 (7 bases). CDR3 length equals 12 residues. The V gene's germline CDR1 is MDHEN and CDR2 SYDVKM. V was trimmed by 8 bases and J by 10 bases, leaving 15 bases between them. CDR3 protein: CASHQGGREQFF. The DNA for the CDR3 is TGTGCCAGCCACCAGGGGGGTCGGGAGCAGTTCTTC. The full variable domain, completed using reference TRBV28 and TRBJ2-1, is DVKVTQSSRYLVKRTGEKVFLECVQDMDHENMFWYRQDPGLGLRLIYFSYDVKMKEKGDIPEGYSVSREKKERFSLILESASTNQTSMYLCASHQGGREQFFGPGTRLTVL.

The chain is built from TRBV19 and TRBJ1-5; possibly TRBD1 for D (5 bases). There are 14 residues in the CDR3. Germline V gene sequence: CDR1 LNHDA, CDR2 SQIVND (reference sequence). The V end was cut by 5 bases, the J end by 2 bases, with 10 bases between. The CDR3 DNA reads as TGTGCCAGTAGTTTTTTGGGGGGCAATCAGCCCCAGCATTTT. Translated: CASSFLGGNQPQHF.

The V call is TRBV15, the J call TRBJ2-7, with TRBD1 identical over 8 bases. Trimming cost V 3 bases and J 3 bases; bases outside gene matches: 1. Germline assignment: CDR1 LNHNV and CDR2 YYDKDF (reference sequence). This CDR3 has 13 amino acids. The CDR3 here is CATSRGQVYEQYF. The CDR3 nucleotides read TGTGCCACCAGCAGGGGACAGGTCTACGAGCAGTACTTC.

V is TRBV7-7 and J is TRBJ2-3; D gene unclear. The ends were cut back, 0 bases at V and 4 bases at J, with 11 bases in the middle. The germline V gene has CDR1 SSHAT and CDR2 FNYEAQ (reference sequence). The length of the CDR3 is 15 residues. The CDR3 region has the DNA TGTGCCAGCAGCTTAGCAGGGTTAGGCGCAGATACGCAGTATTTT. This translates into CASSLAGLGADTQYF. Together with reference TRBV7-7 and TRBJ2-3, the CDR3 gives the full variable domain: GAGVSQSPRYKVTKRGQDVTLRCDPISSHATLYWYQQALGQGPEFLTYFNYEAQPDKSGLPSDRFSAERPEGSISTLTIQRTEQRDSAMYRCASSLAGLGADTQYFGPGTRLTVL.

V usage is TRBV5-1 and J usage is TRBJ1-1; a weak D match, TRBD1 (6 bases). V lost 0 bases and J 10 bases, leaving 10 bases between the germline ends. Germline lookup yields CDR1 SGHRS and CDR2 YFSETQ. The CDR3 runs 12 residues. The CDR3 DNA sequence: TGCGCCAGCAGCTTGGCAGGGGTCGGAGCTTTCTTT. Its translation: CASSLAGVGAFF.

The chain uses TRBV7-2 and TRBJ1-4, with D perhaps TRBD1 (5 bases). Trimming cost V 1 base and J 0 bases, with 9 bases left between them. CDR1 is SGHTA, CDR2 FQGNSA, per germline. The CDR3 has 16 amino acids. The CDR3 here is CASSLVRAATNEKLFF. Here the CDR3 DNA reads TGTGCCAGCAGCTTAGTCAGGGCTGCAACTAATGAAAAACTGTTTTTT.

The V and J genes are TRBV7-3 and TRBJ1-1; maybe TRBD1 (5 bases). Germline assignment: CDR1 SGHTA and CDR2 FQGTGA. The CDR3 is 15 residues long. V was pared by 2 bases and J by 0 bases, with 10 bases between. The CDR3 sequence: CASSLGQGLNTEAFF. The CDR3 DNA reads as TGTGCCAGCAGCTTAGGGCAGGGTTTGAACACTGAAGCTTTCTTT.

The DNA for the CDR3 is TGTGCCAGTAGTATCGGGCAGGGGGCAAACACTGAAGCTTTCTTT. This sequence encodes CASSIGQGANTEAFF. The V call is TRBV19, the J call TRBJ1-1; 8 bases map to TRBD1. Losses at the gene ends were 3 bases for V and 2 bases for J; bases not matched to a gene: 5. The V gene's germline CDR1 is LNHDA and CDR2 SQIVND (reference sequence). The length of the CDR3 is 15 residues.

The chain links TRBV7-9 to TRBJ1-2; the match to TRBD1 covers 8 bases. Germline V gene sequence: CDR1 SEHNR, CDR2 FQNEAQ (reference sequence). The ends lost 5 bases at V and 5 bases at J; junction bases unmatched: 13. This CDR3 has 16 residues. The CDR3 loop is CASSANLGQGGYGYTF. CDR3 DNA sequence: TGTGCCAGCAGCGCTAACCTCGGACAGGGCGGATATGGCTACACCTTC.

This clone has only a few counts. The chain uses TRBV6-2 or TRBV6-3 and TRBJ1-5, with D tentatively TRBD1 (5 bases). V was cut by 2 bases and J by 9 bases, with 17 bases left in between. The CDR3 covers 15 residues. From germline, CDR1 is MNHEY and CDR2 SVGEGT. CDR3 bases: TGTGCCAGCAGTTACGACACTGGCGGGGGGATGCCCCAGCATTTT. This gives the protein CASSYDTGGGMPQHF.

The chain recombines TRBV10-2 with TRBJ2-2, with D perhaps TRBD2 (5 bases). Trimming cost V 0 bases and J 8 bases, with 13 bases left between them. The CDR3 spans 15 residues. Germline CDR1 WSHSY, CDR2 SAAADI. CDR3 sequence: CASSESSLAGGELFF. The CDR3 DNA follows: TGCGCCAGCAGTGAGTCGAGCCTAGCCGGGGGGGAGCTGTTTTTT.

The rearrangement joins TRBV18 to TRBJ1-5; D is uncertain. CDR3 length: 15 amino acids. CDR1 KGHSH and CDR2 LQKENI come from the germline V gene. V shed 3 bases and J shed 0 bases, with 9 bases lying between them. DNA of the CDR3: TGTGCCAGCTCACCTGAGCAGAATAGCAATCAGCCCCAGCATTTT. Translated: CASSPEQNSNQPQHF.

This clone was recorded a few times. This chain links TRBV5-4 with TRBJ2-2; tentative D call: TRBD2 (5 bases). With 0 bases removed from V and 7 bases from J, the gap between germline ends came to 10 bases. Germline values: CDR1 SGHNT, CDR2 YYREEE (reference sequence). This CDR3 has 14 amino acids. In nucleotides, the CDR3 is TGTGCCAGCAGCTTGGGCTCCGGGGTCGGGGAGCTGTTTTTT. Protein product: CASSLGSGVGELFF.

This chain joins TRBV3-1 (or the pseudogene TRBV3-2) and TRBJ2-7, with TRBD2 as a possible D gene (6 bases). The length of the CDR3 is 15 residues. The ends were cut back, 0 bases at V and 0 bases at J, with 9 bases in the middle. Germline V lookup: CDR1 LGHDT, CDR2 YNNKEL (reference sequence). The CDR3 loop reads CASSQELAPSYEQYF. Here the CDR3 DNA reads TGTGCCAGCAGCCAAGAACTAGCTCCCTCCTACGAGCAGTACTTC.

The CDR3 spells CSVEKRESGNTIYF. The CDR3 DNA reads as TGCAGCGTTGAAAAGCGTGAATCTGGAAACACCATATATTTT. The rearrangement uses TRBV29-1 and TRBJ1-3; D remains unclear. CDR3 length: 14 amino acids. The ends were cut back, 2 bases at V and 1 base at J, with 9 bases in the middle. CDR1 and CDR2 (germline): SQVTM, ANQGSEA.

The rearrangement links TRBV18 to TRBJ2-7; 7 bases fit TRBD1. CDR1 is KGHSH and CDR2 is LQKENI in the germline V gene. This CDR3 has 13 amino acids. V trimming: 3 bases; J trimming: 4 bases; junction bases outside the gene matches: 3. The CDR3 coding sequence is TGTGCCAGCTCACCGGACAGGAGGTACGAGCAGTACTTC. It translates to CASSPDRRYEQYF.

The V call is TRBV6-1, the J call TRBJ1-5; 10 bases match TRBD1. V lost 4 bases, J lost 2 bases, and 8 bases stayed unmatched. The CDR3 runs 17 residues. Germline V gene sequence: CDR1 MNHNS, CDR2 SASEGT. CDR3 in DNA: TGTGCCAGCAGTGCCCGACAGGGGGCGATGGGCAATCAGCCCCAGCATTTT. The encoded protein is CASSARQGAMGNQPQHF.

The count of this clone is one. The chain joins TRBV10-1 to TRBJ2-2; D not resolved. The CDR3 totals 13 residues. CDR1 WNHNN and CDR2 SYGVQD come from the germline V gene (reference sequence). V was cut by 5 bases and J by 5 bases, with 9 bases left in between. This chain's CDR3 is CASSSAATGELFF. The DNA of the CDR3 is TGCGCCAGCAGTTCAGCAGCTACCGGGGAGCTGTTTTTT.

The V gene is TRBV5-6, the J gene TRBJ2-7, with D unresolved. This CDR3 is built from 14 residues. Looked up from germline, CDR1 is SGHDT and CDR2 is YYEEEE. V lost 1 base and J lost 1, with 9 bases in between. The CDR3 loop is CASSLYVASYEQYF. The DNA of the CDR3 is TGTGCCAGCAGCTTGTATGTGGCGTCCTACGAGCAGTACTTC.

This clone was observed once. V gene TRBV10-3 combines with J gene TRBJ1-1; TRBD1 might be the D (5 bases). The V gene's germline CDR1 is ENHRY and CDR2 SYGVKD. The CDR3 length is 11 residues. Trimming cost V 6 bases and J 4 bases, with 6 bases left between them. The CDR3 DNA is TGTGCCATCAGCCAGGGCACTGAAGCTTTCTTT. It encodes CAISQGTEAFF.

The chain has TRBV27 and TRBJ2-1, with 16 positions matching TRBD2. The CDR3 has 18 residues. CDR1 is MNHEY, CDR2 SMNVEV, per germline (reference sequence). V gave up 5 bases and J gave up 4 bases; unmatched junction bases: 8. CDR3 nucleotides: TGTGCCAGCAGTACCCGGGGACTAGCGGGAGGGCCGTACAATGAGCAGTTCTTC. This sequence encodes CASSTRGLAGGPYNEQFF.